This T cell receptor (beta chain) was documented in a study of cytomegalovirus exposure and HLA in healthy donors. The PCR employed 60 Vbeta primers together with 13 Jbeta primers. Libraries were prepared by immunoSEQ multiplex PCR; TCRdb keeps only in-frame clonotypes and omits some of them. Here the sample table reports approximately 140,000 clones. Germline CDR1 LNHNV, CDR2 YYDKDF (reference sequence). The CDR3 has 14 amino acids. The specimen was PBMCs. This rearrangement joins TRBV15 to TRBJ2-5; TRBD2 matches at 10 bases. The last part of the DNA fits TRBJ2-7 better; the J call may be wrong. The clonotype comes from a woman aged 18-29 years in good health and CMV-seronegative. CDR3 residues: CATLNSGRNYEQYF. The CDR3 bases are TGTGCCACCCTCAATAGCGGGAGGAACTACGAGCAGTACTTC.